These T cell receptor beta chains were read from a single sample in a study of Ad26.COV2.S vaccination and SARS-CoV-2 variants. Measured with immunoSEQ multiplex PCR; TCRdb has only the in-frame clones, and not every one. The sample holds approximately 340,000 clones, 70% to 90% seen once. This material consisted of peripheral blood, taken in a trial of Ad26.COV2.S vaccine versus placebo. These receptors were obtained from a person between 18 and 65 years old who received the Ad26.COV2.S COVID-19 vaccine or a placebo. Both conserved end residues are part of each CDR3.

V gene,CDR3 protein
TRBV20-1,CSASRAREGSYEQFF
TRBV9,CASSVDRALISNYGYTF
TRBV18,CASSPLAHRDTQYF
TRBV13,CASSERATEGRIAKNIQYF
TRBV5-1,CASSLNYNEQFF
TRBV11-2,CASSLIRGRNEQYF
TRBV19,CASSIGTANEKLFF
TRBV27,CASSLGLAGGPGQETQYF
TRBV7-6,CASSLARGGNQPQHF
TRBV10-3,CATTKDFNQPQHF
TRBV9,CASSVAPDRGNTIYF
TRBV28,CASSLGGVRDNSPLHF
TRBV4-1,CASSPNWGAYEQYF
TRBV5-1,CASSLAGQPANEQFF
TRBV19,CASSSGQGRSYTF
TRBV2,CASQTSGTPRRGRTDTQYF
TRBV10-3,CAISEVVGLEQFF
TRBV6-2/TRBV6-3,CASSQGTDHQPQHF
TRBV5-1,CASRVGGYTGELFF
TRBV7-6,CASSLAGGGSETQYF
TRBV6-2/TRBV6-3,CASSWVGSRSPLHF
TRBV25-1,CASSRQQNTEAFF
TRBV21-1,CASSKNGQGADYEQYF
TRBV7-2,CASSATGWSYNEQFF
TRBV16,CASSQSSGGLDEQYF
TRBV7-9,CASSSLTYSDEQYF
TRBV9,CASSQRQTNTGELFF
TRBV14,CASSPRWGSIGELFF
TRBV12-3/TRBV12-4,CASGGLEQFF
TRBV7-8,CASSLATSRYNEQFF
TRBV6-2/TRBV6-3,CASSIRATEAFF
TRBV6-5,CASSYSGGSTDTQYF
TRBV5-4,CASSPRGPQETQYF
TRBV5-1,CASSGTGGAEAFF
TRBV7-2,CASSTRGRGSGEQFF
TRBV30,CACDRSYEQYF
TRBV5-1,CASSLGTGGNQPQHF
TRBV11-2,CASSLEGGRYF
TRBV9,CASSPGTSGETQYF
TRBV18,CASSPPKSYEQYF
TRBV7-2,CASSLEGTIYGYTF
TRBV6-5,CASSWDSQETQYF
TRBV10-2,CASSPAGSSYNEQFF
TRBV27,CASSPRQGVYEQYF
TRBV10-1,CASSETQDGGTQYF
TRBV3-1/TRBV3-2,CASSQGPGDFYNEQFF
TRBV6-2/TRBV6-3,CASSYLQGSDTQYF
TRBV7-9,CASSLDSSYNEQFF
TRBV6-5,CASRPTGGDSYQYF
TRBV5-4,CASSLGIAALQNEQFF
TRBV18,CASSQGLSATNEKLFF